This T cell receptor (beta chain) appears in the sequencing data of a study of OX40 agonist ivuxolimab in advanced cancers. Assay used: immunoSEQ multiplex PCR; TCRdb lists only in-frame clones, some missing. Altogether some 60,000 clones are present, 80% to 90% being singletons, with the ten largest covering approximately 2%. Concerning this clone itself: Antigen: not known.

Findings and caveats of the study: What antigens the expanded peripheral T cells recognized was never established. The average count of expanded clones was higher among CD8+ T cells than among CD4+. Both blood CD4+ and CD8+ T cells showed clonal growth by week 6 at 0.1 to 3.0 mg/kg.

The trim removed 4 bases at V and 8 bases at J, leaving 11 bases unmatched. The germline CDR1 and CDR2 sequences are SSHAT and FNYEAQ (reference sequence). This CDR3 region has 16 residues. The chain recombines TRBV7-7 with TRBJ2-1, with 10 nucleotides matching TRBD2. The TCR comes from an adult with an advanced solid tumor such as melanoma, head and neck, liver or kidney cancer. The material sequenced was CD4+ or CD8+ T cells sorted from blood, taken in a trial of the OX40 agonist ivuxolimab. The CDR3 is CASSSGLAGDVYEQFF. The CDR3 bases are TGTGCCAGCAGCTCAGGTCTAGCGGGAGATGTTTATGAGCAGTTCTTC.